This is a list of T cell receptor beta chains from one sample in a study of CD8+CD57+ T cells in acquired aplastic anemia. TCRdb used MiXCR to reprocess the reads, holding one entry per CDR3 protein. The top ten hold 0.7% to 1% of the sample, which has around 500,000 distinct CDR3 sequences, about a third seen once. Sequenced material: sorted CD4+, CD8+, or CD8+CD57+ T cells (not recorded which) from PBMCs. Receptors were obtained from a human donor with aplastic anemia. The CDR3 runs from the conserved cysteine through the conserved F or W. A D gene is named only where the DNA matches it firmly. Size tells how often a clone was seen (once, few, many) or the class of an expanded clone, and some rows leave it out.

TRBD1	TRBV30	few	TRBJ2-5	CAWGQTGGRETQYF	TGTGCCTGGGGTCAGACAGGGGGCCGTGAGACCCAGTACTTC
NA	TRBV2	once	TRBJ1-6	CAISVGPLHF	TGTGCCATCAGTGTGGGCCCCCTCCACTTT
NA	TRBV2	many	TRBJ2-7	CASSDSLNSYEQYF	TGTGCCAGCAGTGACAGCCTCAACTCCTACGAGCAGTACTTC
TRBD1	TRBV9	many	TRBJ1-2	CASSVADRVGGYTF	TGTGCCAGCAGCGTAGCCGACAGGGTGGGTGGCTACACCTTC
NA	TRBV15	many	TRBJ2-3	CATSTGRQIHSTDTQYF	TGTGCCACCAGCACAGGCAGACAGATTCATAGCACAGATACGCAGTATTTT
TRBD1	TRBV5-4	NA	TRBJ2-7	CASSTGTDDSYEQYF	TGTGCCAGCAGCACGGGGACAGATGACTCCTACGAGCAGTACTTC
NA	TRBV18	few	TRBJ2-5	CASSPPETQYF	TGTGCCAGCTCACCACCGGAGACCCAGTACTTC
TRBD1	TRBV3-1	few	TRBJ1-6	CASSRQGTSSYNSPLHF	TGTGCCAGCAGCCGACAGGGTACAAGCTCCTATAATTCACCCCTCCACTTT
NA	TRBV13	many	TRBJ1-2	CASSHYNRGQGYTF	TGTGCCAGCAGCCACTACAATAGGGGCCAGGGCTACACCTTC
TRBD2	TRBV20-1	few	TRBJ2-7	CSAGISGRARFRDEQYF	TGCAGTGCAGGGATTAGCGGGAGGGCCAGGTTTCGGGACGAGCAGTACTTC
NA	TRBV20-1	many	TRBJ1-5	CSASREINQPQHF	TGCAGTGCTTCTCGGGAAATCAATCAGCCCCAGCATTTT
NA	TRBV2	NA	TRBJ2-5	CASSDRGFGPQETQYF	TGTGCCAGCAGTGACCGGGGGTTCGGACCGCAAGAGACCCAGTACTTC
NA	TRBV30	few	TRBJ1-6	CAWSTVWAGGNSPLHF	TGTGCCTGGAGTACAGTGTGGGCCGGGGGGAATTCACCCCTCCACTTT
NA	TRBV2	NA	TRBJ1-1	CASSEIPNTVAFF	TGTGCCAGCAGTGAGATTCCGAACACTGTAGCTTTCTTT
NA	TRBV19	few	TRBJ1-5	CASSRMGQDNQPQHF	TGTGCCAGCTCTAGGATGGGGCAGGACAATCAGCCCCAGCATTTT
NA	TRBV10-3	few	TRBJ1-2	CAINEDGDYGYTF	TGTGCCATCAACGAGGATGGGGACTATGGCTACACCTTC
TRBD1	TRBV10-3	few	TRBJ1-2	CASSYSGQGAYGYTF	TGTGCCAGCAGTTACTCTGGGCAGGGGGCTTATGGCTACACCTTC
TRBD1	TRBV12-3/TRBV12-4	NA	TRBJ1-2	CASSRRDSWILYGYTF	TGTGCCAGCAGCCGTAGGGACAGCTGGATCCTCTATGGCTACACCTTC
NA	TRBV7-9	few	TRBJ2-1	CASSSRTGYEQFF	TGTGCCAGCAGCTCACGTACAGGGTATGAGCAGTTCTTC
TRBD1	TRBV7-2	NA	TRBJ1-5	CASSPGQVNQPQHF	TGTGCCAGCAGCCCGGGACAGGTCAATCAGCCCCAGCATTTT
TRBD1	TRBV24-1	NA	TRBJ1-2	CATQDRGTVNYGYTF	TGTGCCACCCAGGACAGGGGGACAGTAAACTATGGCTACACCTTC
NA	TRBV15	NA	TRBJ1-5	CATSRAGVYSNQPQHF	TGTGCCACCAGCAGAGCGGGGGTTTATAGCAATCAGCCCCAGCATTTT
TRBD1	TRBV2	NA	TRBJ1-6	CASREDGTGSF	TGTGCCAGCCGGGAGGATGGGACAGGGAGTTTT
NA	TRBV14	NA	TRBJ1-3	CASSQDLLSGNTIYF	TGTGCCAGCAGCCAAGATCTCCTCTCTGGAAACACCATATATTTT
TRBD1	TRBV5-1	NA	TRBJ1-1	CASSPYRGSTEAFF	TGCGCCAGCAGCCCCTACAGGGGGAGCACTGAAGCTTTCTTT
TRBD2	TRBV24-1	few	TRBJ2-1	CATSDSNSGRGNEQFF	TGTGCCACCAGTGATTCGAATAGCGGGAGAGGTAATGAGCAGTTCTTC
TRBD1	TRBV3-1	NA	TRBJ1-6	CASSQPAKQGRVSYNSPLHF	TGTGCCAGCAGCCAACCCGCTAAACAGGGGCGAGTCTCCTATAATTCACCCCTCCACTTT
TRBD1	TRBV5-4	few	TRBJ1-2	CASSLETGGGYTF	TGTGCCAGCAGCTTGGAGACAGGGGGCGGCTACACCTTC
NA	TRBV25-1	NA	TRBJ1-6	CASRAAGLYNSPLHF	TGTGCCAGCAGGGCCGCAGGGCTCTATAATTCACCCCTCCACTTT
TRBD1	TRBV5-1	NA	TRBJ1-5	CPSSPGTEGQPQHF	TGCCCCAGCAGCCCGGGGACAGAAGGTCAGCCCCAACATTTT
TRBD1	TRBV6-1	NA	TRBJ1-2	CASSEAQGAGYGYTF	TGTGCCAGCAGTGAAGCGCAGGGGGCGGGGTATGGCTACACCTTC
TRBD1	TRBV24-1	few	TRBJ2-1	CATSDPSRQGRNEQFF	TGTGCCACCAGTGATCCCTCCCGACAGGGGAGGAATGAGCAGTTCTTC
TRBD1	TRBV7-8	NA	TRBJ1-6	CACPGLGGSPLHF	TGTGCCTGCCCGGGGTTAGGGGGCTCACCCCTCCACTTT
TRBD2	TRBV7-8	few	TRBJ2-1	CASSSPQREWQNEQFF	TGTGCCAGCAGCAGCCCTCAGCGGGAGTGGCAAAATGAGCAGTTCTTC
NA	TRBV24-1	NA	TRBJ1-2	CATGGATNYGYTF	TGTGCCACAGGAGGGGCCACTAACTATGGCTACACCTTC
NA	TRBV7-9	NA	TRBJ1-1	CASSSGGALGTEAFF	TGTGCCAGCAGCTCCGGCGGGGCCCTGGGGACTGAAGCTTTCTTT
NA	TRBV20-1	many	TRBJ1-2	CSAKEGANYGYTF	TGCAGTGCCAAGGAGGGCGCTAACTATGGCTACACCTTC
NA	TRBV25-1	many	TRBJ2-5	CASSDRGKETQYF	TGTGCCAGCAGTGACAGGGGCAAAGAGACCCAGTACTTC
NA	TRBV10-1	NA	TRBJ1-1	CASQQSGAGGTEAFF	TGCGCCAGCCAACAATCGGGGGCGGGGGGGACTGAAGCTTTCTTT
NA	TRBV9	NA	TRBJ2-5	CASSVLGGQETQYF	TGTGCCAGCAGCGTATTGGGCGGGCAAGAGACCCAGTACTTC
NA	TRBV2	NA	TRBJ1-2	CASSGGSLYGYTF	TGTGCCAGCAGTGGGGGCAGTCTATATGGCTACACCTTC
TRBD1	TRBV7-2	many	TRBJ2-7	CASSRTGLASYEQYF	TGTGCCAGCAGCAGGACAGGCCTGGCCTCCTACGAGCAGTACTTC